A selection of T cell receptor beta chains follows, all from one sample in a study of Ad26.COV2.S vaccination and SARS-CoV-2 variants. Profiled with immunoSEQ multiplex PCR; TCRdb holds only in-frame clones, not every one. The repertoire includes around 500,000 clones, around 89% of them detected once, and approximately 1.7% sits in the top ten. The sequencing here drew on peripheral blood, taken in a trial of Ad26.COV2.S vaccine versus placebo. Receptors originate from a person between 18 and 60 years old who received the Ad26.COV2.S COVID-19 vaccine or a placebo. The conserved cysteine and the conserved F or W are not part of the CDR3 here.

j_gene	v_gene	CDR3aa
TRBJ1-2	TRBV3-1/TRBV3-2	ASSQTDSYGYT
TRBJ1-2	TRBV11-2	ASSLKPGGIGYT
TRBJ1-3	TRBV7-9	ASSSQGARVRNTIY
TRBJ1-5	TRBV18	ASSPSYTSNQPQH
TRBJ2-1	TRBV28	ATVSGKFNEQF
TRBJ1-4	TRBV7-9	ASSLVVSQGREKLF
TRBJ2-1	TRBV11-1	ASSLSLGQEF
TRBJ1-5	TRBV7-8	ASSLGDQPQH
TRBJ2-5	TRBV5-1	ASSLQASEQETQY
TRBJ1-6	TRBV11-2	ASSLVRGNSPLH
TRBJ1-2	TRBV14	ASSQSTRGYT
TRBJ1-2	TRBV4-3	ASSQRSSGLNYGYT
TRBJ1-4	TRBV19	ASSAGVTNEKLF
TRBJ2-7	TRBV18	ASSPDSGQGIVWSYEQY
TRBJ2-4	TRBV6-6	ASSPWDRGRSDIQY
TRBJ2-3	TRBV6-5	ASSPRALNTDTQY
TRBJ1-5	TRBV4-3	ASSQDSGGHQPQH
TRBJ1-4	TRBV5-1	ASSGGQPNEKLF